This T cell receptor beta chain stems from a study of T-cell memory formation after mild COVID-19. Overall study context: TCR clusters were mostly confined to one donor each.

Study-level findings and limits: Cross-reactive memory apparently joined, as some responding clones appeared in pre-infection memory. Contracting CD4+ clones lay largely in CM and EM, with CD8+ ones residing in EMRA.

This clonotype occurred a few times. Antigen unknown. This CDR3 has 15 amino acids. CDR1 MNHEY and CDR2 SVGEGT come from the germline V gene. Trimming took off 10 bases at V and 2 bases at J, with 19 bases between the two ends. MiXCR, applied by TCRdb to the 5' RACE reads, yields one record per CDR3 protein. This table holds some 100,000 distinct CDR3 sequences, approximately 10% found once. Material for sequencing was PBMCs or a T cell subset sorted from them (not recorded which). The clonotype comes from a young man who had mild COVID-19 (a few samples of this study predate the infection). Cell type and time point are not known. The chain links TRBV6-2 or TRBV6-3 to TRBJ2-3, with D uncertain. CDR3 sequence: CAISVEERLTDTQYF. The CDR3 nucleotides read TGTGCCATTTCGGTTGAGGAGCGACTCACAGATACGCAGTATTTT.